This record concerns one TCR beta chain sequence. This entry comes from a study of blood T cell repertoires in COVID-19. Overall study context: Both acute and convalescent COVID-19 samples were obtained from the United States, Italy and Spain. Sources were T cells, B-cell-depleted T cells, or PBMCs; the material itself was cDNA or gDNA.

As handled by the study authors: Reference gene primers were amplified, and this amplification served to estimate nucleated cell counts. Repertoires were generated with immunoSEQ multiplex PCR, while TCRdb's copy carries only in-frame clones and drops some. D and trimming were read from the DNA, whereas the V and J calls and clone size are those reported in that table. The repertoire holds about 62,000 clones, with around 83% as singletons. CDR1 and CDR2 from the germline V gene are SGHDT and YYEEEE. With 1 base clipped from V and 5 bases from J, the junction kept 5 bases outside the gene matches. The CDR3 is 14 amino acids.

Sequenced sample: peripheral blood. This sequence was found in a human donor in a cohort sampled during active COVID-19. The rearrangement uses TRBV5-6 and TRBJ1-2, with TRBD1 matching 7 bases. The CDR3 nucleotides are TGTGCCAGCAGCTTGCCGGGACAGAGGTATGGCTACACCTTC. Its protein product is CASSLPGQRYGYTF.